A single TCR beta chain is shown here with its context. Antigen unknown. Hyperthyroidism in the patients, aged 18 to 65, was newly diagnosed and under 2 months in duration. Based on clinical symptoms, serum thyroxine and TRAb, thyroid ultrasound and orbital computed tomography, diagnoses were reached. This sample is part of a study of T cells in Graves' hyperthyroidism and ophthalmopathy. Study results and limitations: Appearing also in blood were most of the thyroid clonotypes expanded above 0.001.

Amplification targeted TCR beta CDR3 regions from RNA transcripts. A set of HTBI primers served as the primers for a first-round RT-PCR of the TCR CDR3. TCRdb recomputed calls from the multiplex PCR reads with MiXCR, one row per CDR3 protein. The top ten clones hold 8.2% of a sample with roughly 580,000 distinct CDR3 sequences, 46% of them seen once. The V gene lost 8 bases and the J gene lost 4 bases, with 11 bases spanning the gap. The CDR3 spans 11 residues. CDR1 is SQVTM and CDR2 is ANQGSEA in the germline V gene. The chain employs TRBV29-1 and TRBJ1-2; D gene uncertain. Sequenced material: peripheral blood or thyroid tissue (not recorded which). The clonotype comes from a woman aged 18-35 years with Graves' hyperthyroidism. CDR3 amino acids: CSSETSYGYTF. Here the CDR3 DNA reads TGCAGCAGTGAAACGTCCTATGGCTACACCTTC.